This T cell receptor beta chain was found in a study of T cells in localized non-small cell lung cancer. Study-wide findings and caveats: Adjacent uninvolved lung had the highest clonality, suggesting focused antigen responses.

Note on this clone: Its target is unknown.

The CDR3 runs to 13 residues. The protocol was immunoSEQ multiplex PCR, while the TCRdb copy is restricted to in-frame clones and leaves out a portion. Of some 4,000 clones in the sample, 25% are singletons; the top ten hold approximately 8%. The clonotype comes from a male donor aged 60 or over with stage I lung adenocarcinoma. Sample: lung tumor tissue, taken before any cancer treatment. The V and J genes are TRBV21-1 and TRBJ2-1; the D call of TRBD2 is as the table states it, not checked on the DNA. TRBV21-1 is flagged as a pseudogene. In DNA, the CDR3 is TGTGCCAGCAGTTTAGAGGACTACAATGAGCAGTTCTTC. This translates into CASSLEDYNEQFF.